The clone carrying this TCR beta chain appeared a few times. Participant-reported clinical history was the basis for cohort assignment. Two negative PCRs, clearance, or symptom resolution had been documented for recovered Cohort 3 donors. Some clones are missing from TCRdb's copy, which holds only in-frame ones; the method was immunoSEQ multiplex PCR. In the table there are more than 150,000 clones, around 73% of which are singletons. Germline CDR1 is MDHEN and CDR2 is SYDVKM. The CDR3 sequence is 13 residues long. V was cut by 7 bases and J by 3 bases, with 10 bases left in between. This record belongs to a study of blood T cell repertoires in COVID-19. Study background: Nucleic acid was either cDNA or gDNA, and it came from T cells, B-cell-depleted T cells, or PBMCs.

The gene calls are TRBV28 and TRBJ2-4, with TRBD2 as a possible D gene (6 bases). The sample consisted of PBMCs or T cells enriched from blood (not recorded which). The receptor was derived from a woman in her forties or fifties who had recovered from COVID-19. The CDR3 DNA is TGTGCCAGCAACGCAGCGGGCAAAAACATTCAGTACTTC. Residues: CASNAAGKNIQYF.